This T cell receptor (beta chain) stems from a study of shared clonotypes between healthy human individuals. Study overall: The study used three CD4 naive, three CD4 memory, two CD8 naive and one CD8 memory plate per donor.

Profiled with immunoSEQ multiplex PCR; TCRdb holds only in-frame clones, not every one. The table has over 2 million clones, 80% to 95% seen once; the top ten hold around 0.4%. Trimming removed 5 bases from V and 3 bases from J, with 20 bases in between. The CDR3 extends over 16 amino acids. Per germline, CDR1 SGHRS and CDR2 YFSETQ. The V and J genes are TRBV5-1 and TRBJ1-1; a weak D match, TRBD1 (6 bases). The TCR was taken from a man in his late teens or twenties in good health. Some clones in this sample may be carry-over from other donors' samples. Input material: naive CD4+ T cells from PBMCs. Subset given: CD45RA+ positively selected. The CDR3 DNA is TGCGCCAGCAGTGCGGGGGGCGCGGAAGGTGACACTGAAGCTTTCTTT. It is translated as CASSAGGAEGDTEAFF.